One and the same sample provided the 32 T cell receptor beta chains below, sequenced in a study of blood T cell repertoires in COVID-19 (dated by TCRdb to the early 2020s). Libraries were built with the immunoSEQ multiplex PCR assay. The table comes from immuneACCESS by way of TCRdb, which keeps in-frame sequences with V and J called. Part of the clones is missing from these tables; in studies checked, under half for an unresolved V gene and the rest for unknown reasons. A total of tens of thousands of clones appear in this sample, 87% of them only once. The ten largest account for over 11% of the sample. The specimen was peripheral blood. Every receptor here comes from a man in his 60s with active COVID-19.

This clone was seen a single time. The chain has TRBV2 and TRBJ2-2; 9 bases are a match to TRBD1. The CDR3 is 15 amino acids. The junction had 10 bases not matched to a gene; V was cut back by 9 bases and J by 5 bases. Looked up from germline, CDR1 is SNHLY and CDR2 is FYNNEI. Here the CDR3 reads CASGTGGMGTGELFF. Written as DNA, the CDR3 is TGTGCCAGTGGAACAGGGGGCATGGGTACCGGGGAGCTGTTTTTT. Drawing the rest from reference TRBV2 and TRBJ2-2, the complete variable domain is EPEVTQTPSHQVTQMGQEVILRCVPISNHLYFYWYRQILGQKVEFLVSFYNNEISEKSEIFDDQFSVERPDGSNFTLKIRSTKLEDSAMYFCASGTGGMGTGELFFGEGSRLTVL.

The chain carries TRBV2 and TRBJ2-2; D is undetermined. Germline loops: CDR1 SNHLY, CDR2 FYNNEI. Trimming shortened V by 1 base and J by 2 bases, and 8 bases separated the two germline ends. The CDR3 is made up of 15 amino acids. This chain's CDR3 is CASSEDITNTGELFF. Here the CDR3 DNA reads TGTGCCAGCAGTGAAGACATTACCAACACCGGGGAGCTGTTTTTT.

The V gene is TRBV6-4, the J gene TRBJ1-1; D gene uncertain. In germline, CDR1 is MRHNA, CDR2 SNTAGT. V lost 6 bases, J lost 1 base, and 12 bases lay in between. The CDR3 sequence is 14 residues long. The CDR3 bases are TGTGCCAGCAGCCCGTCGCCGGGGAACACTGAAGCTTTCTTT. This codes for CASSPSPGNTEAFF.

The V call is TRBV6-6, the J call TRBJ1-5; the D gene is possibly TRBD1 (5 bases). Germline V CDR1 and CDR2: MNHNY, SVGAGI (reference sequence). The CDR3 totals 14 residues. Trimming took off 7 bases at V and 2 bases at J, with 12 bases between the two ends. The CDR3 nucleotides read TGTGCCAGCATAAGGCCGGGGGGCAATCAGCCCCAGCATTTT. It encodes CASIRPGGNQPQHF.

The V gene is TRBV27, the J gene TRBJ1-3; 7 positions match TRBD1. Unmatched junction bases numbered 2, after V lost 5 bases and J lost 4 bases. The CDR3 runs 13 residues. Germline loops: CDR1 MNHEY, CDR2 SMNVEV (reference sequence). The CDR3 nucleotides read TGTGCCAGCAGTCAGGGGGGCGGAAACACCATATATTTT. It specifies CASSQGGGNTIYF.

The V and J genes are TRBV14 and TRBJ2-1; a weak D match, TRBD1 (5 bases). The V end was cut by 3 bases, the J end by 6 bases, with 15 bases between. Germline CDR1 is SGHDN and CDR2 is FVKESK. The CDR3 runs 15 residues. CDR3 residues: CASSQSIGHINEQFF. Written as DNA, the CDR3 is TGTGCCAGCAGCCAGAGTATCGGACACATCAATGAGCAGTTCTTC.

The chain recombines TRBV19 with TRBJ2-1; maybe TRBD1 (6 bases). This CDR3 spans 14 amino acids. V was pared by 11 bases and J by 7 bases, with 21 bases between. CDR1 and CDR2 (germline): LNHDA, SQIVND (reference sequence). The DNA for the CDR3 is TGTGCCGTAGGGCGGACAGAGGTTAGGAATGAGCAGTTCTTC. The encoded protein is CAVGRTEVRNEQFF. The entire variable domain, with the rest obtained from reference TRBV19 and TRBJ2-1, is as follows: DGGITQSPKYLFRKEGQNVTLSCEQNLNHDAMYWYRQDPGQGLRLIYYSQIVNDFQKGDIAEGYSVSREKKESFPLTVTSAQKNPTAFYLCAVGRTEVRNEQFFGPGTRLTVL.

This clone came up once. The chain carries TRBV6-5 and TRBJ2-1; the match to TRBD2 covers 11 bases. The CDR3 has 13 amino acids. The J segment lost 7 bases and the V segment lost 6 bases, leaving 2 bases of the junction unmatched. Germline V CDR1 and CDR2: MNHEY, SVGAGI. The CDR3 sequence: CASRPSGGNEQFF. In nucleotides, the CDR3 is TGTGCCAGCAGACCTAGCGGGGGGAATGAGCAGTTCTTC.

J is TRBJ1-3 and V is TRBV19; no clear D. Germline V gene sequence: CDR1 LNHDA, CDR2 SQIVND (reference sequence). CDR3 length equals 15 residues. V was shortened by 2 bases and J by 0 bases, with 8 bases between the two germline ends. The CDR3 protein is CASSILGNSGNTIYF. In DNA, the CDR3 is TGTGCCAGTAGTATATTGGGCAACTCTGGAAACACCATATATTTT.

The chain uses TRBV20-1 and TRBJ2-7; possible D gene TRBD1, 5 bases. Germline V gene sequence: CDR1 DFQATT, CDR2 SNEGSKA (reference sequence). The germline V and J ends were trimmed by 5 bases and 5 bases, with 10 bases remaining between them. The CDR3 contains 11 residues. The DNA of the CDR3 is TGCAGTGCTCTAAAAGGGGACGAGCAGTACTTC. Translated, it gives CSALKGDEQYF.

The genes are TRBV11-2 and TRBJ2-2, with D hard to call. Between the trimmed V and J ends, which lost 7 bases and 4 bases, there was a span of 16 bases. Germline CDR1 and CDR2: SGHAT and FQNNGV. The CDR3 spans 15 residues. CDR3 sequence (DNA): TGTGCCAGCACAGAACTAATGCGAGGCACCGGGGAGCTGTTTTTT. This codes for CASTELMRGTGELFF.

This rearrangement joins TRBV5-1 to TRBJ2-2; 7 nucleotides align to TRBD2. The V segment lost 0 bases and the J segment 3 bases; nucleotides outside the gene matches: 5. The length of the CDR3 is 16 residues. CDR1 is SGHRS, CDR2 YFSETQ, per germline. This CDR3 is CASSLVPGRDTGELFF. For the CDR3, the DNA is TGCGCCAGCAGCTTGGTTCCAGGGAGGGACACCGGGGAGCTGTTTTTT. The complete variable domain, with remaining parts taken from reference TRBV5-1 and TRBJ2-2, reads KAGVTQTPRYLIKTRGQQVTLSCSPISGHRSVSWYQQTPGQGLQFLFEYFSETQRNKGNFPGRFSGRQFSNSRSEMNVSTLELGDSALYLCASSLVPGRDTGELFFGEGSRLTVL.

This clone was recorded a few times. The rearrangement links TRBV6-2 or TRBV6-3 to TRBJ2-5, with 8 bases that match TRBD1. V lost 5 bases and J lost 4; bases outside the gene matches: 9. Germline V gene lookup returns CDR1 MNHEY and CDR2 SVGEGT. The CDR3 loop spans 15 amino acids. CDR3 residues: CASSRQQGAGETQYF. In nucleotides, the CDR3 is TGTGCCAGCAGTCGTCAGCAGGGGGCTGGAGAGACCCAGTACTTC.

The gene calls are TRBV7-9 and TRBJ2-1; no definite D call. CDR1 is SEHNR and CDR2 is FQNEAQ in the germline V gene (reference sequence). V lost 4 bases to trimming and J lost 10 bases, with 17 bases between them. This CDR3 has 14 amino acids. The CDR3: CASSSYRRPMEQFF. The CDR3 nucleotides read TGTGCCAGCAGCTCCTACCGCCGCCCAATGGAGCAGTTCTTC.

This clone occurred a few times. J is TRBJ1-2 and V is TRBV21-1; TRBD1, as called in the table, went unchecked against the DNA. TRBV21-1 is a documented pseudogene. The CDR3 length is 13 residues. CDR3 coding DNA: TGTGCCAGCAACAGGGGGGGCCGCTATGGCTACACCTTC. This gives the protein CASNRGGRYGYTF.

The chain joins TRBV2 to TRBJ1-2; no definite D call. Trimming shortened V by 4 bases and J by 6 bases, and 15 bases separated the two germline ends. This CDR3 spans 14 amino acids. Per the germline V gene, CDR1 is SNHLY and CDR2 is FYNNEI. The CDR3, as DNA: TGTGCCAGCAGTGCGGTCAAGGGAGTCGATGGCTACACCTTC. Its protein product is CASSAVKGVDGYTF. The whole variable domain, remainder taken from reference TRBV2 and TRBJ1-2, is EPEVTQTPSHQVTQMGQEVILRCVPISNHLYFYWYRQILGQKVEFLVSFYNNEISEKSEIFDDQFSVERPDGSNFTLKIRSTKLEDSAMYFCASSAVKGVDGYTFGSGTRLTVV.

The chain employs TRBV6-2 or TRBV6-3 and TRBJ2-3; TRBD1 aligns across 9 bases. Germline trimming cut 1 base from V and 6 bases from J; bases unmatched to any gene: 8. The CDR3 has 16 residues. Germline CDR1 is MNHEY and CDR2 is SVGEGT. The CDR3 spells CASSYFPGQGLDTQYF. As DNA, the CDR3 is TGTGCCAGCAGTTACTTTCCGGGACAGGGACTGGATACGCAGTATTTT.

The chain recombines TRBV18 with TRBJ2-3, with D unclear. The ends were cut back, 1 base at V and 4 bases at J, with 3 bases in the middle. This CDR3 comprises 12 residues. CDR1 KGHSH and CDR2 LQKENI come from the germline V gene. The CDR3 region has the DNA TGTGCCAGCTCACCACTCTCAGATACGCAGTATTTT. Translated: CASSPLSDTQYF.

The chain couples TRBV5-1 to TRBJ2-3, with 12 bases aligning to TRBD2. After removal of 6 bases from V and 0 bases from J, the junction contained 8 bases not matched to a gene. The germline V gene has CDR1 SGHRS and CDR2 YFSETQ. The CDR3 has 17 residues. Here the CDR3 DNA reads TGCGCCAGCAAGACTAGCGGGAGAATCTCTAGCACAGATACGCAGTATTTT. This encodes CASKTSGRISSTDTQYF.

This clone came up a few times. V usage is TRBV5-8 and J usage is TRBJ2-2; no definite D call. V was cut by 1 base and J by 7 bases, with 11 bases left in between. This CDR3 contains 14 residues. Germline lookup yields CDR1 SGHTS and CDR2 YDEGEE. The DNA for the CDR3 is TGTGCCAGCAGCTTGTTCTTGAGGAACGGGGAGCTGTTTTTT. This gives the protein CASSLFLRNGELFF.

The chain joins TRBV11-3 to TRBJ2-1, with D possibly TRBD1 on 6 matching bases. The CDR3 has 13 amino acids. The V gene's germline CDR1 is SGHNT and CDR2 YENEEA. V was shortened by 0 bases and J by 7 bases, with 7 bases between the two germline ends. CDR3 amino acids: CASSLEQGNEQFF. The CDR3 nucleotides are TGTGCCAGCAGCTTAGAGCAGGGGAATGAGCAGTTCTTC. Together with reference TRBV11-3 and TRBJ2-1, the CDR3 gives the full variable domain: EAGVVQSPRYKIIEKKQPVAFWCNPISGHNTLYWYLQNLGQGPELLIRYENEEAVDDSQLPKDRFSAERLKGVDSTLKIQPAELGDSAVYLCASSLEQGNEQFFGPGTRLTVL.

This chain connects TRBV4-3 to TRBJ2-7; 14 bases fit TRBD2. After removal of 1 base from V and 0 bases from J, the junction contained 2 bases not matched to a gene. This CDR3 spans 17 amino acids. Germline loops: CDR1 LGHNA, CDR2 YSLEER. The CDR3, as DNA: TGCGCCAGCAGCCAAGGACTAGCGGGAGGGTCCTCCTACGAGCAGTACTTC. It translates to CASSQGLAGGSSYEQYF.

The V and J genes are TRBV4-1 and TRBJ2-4; the D gene is possibly TRBD2 (5 bases). Germline CDR1 and CDR2: MGHRA and YSYEKL. Trimming cost V 2 bases and J 2 bases, with 16 bases left between them. The CDR3 sequence is 17 residues long. DNA of the CDR3: TGCGCCAGCAGCCAACAAGACCGTGGGAGAACCAAAAACATTCAGTACTTC. Residues: CASSQQDRGRTKNIQYF.

This rearrangement joins TRBV4-3 to TRBJ2-5; 8 bases are shared with TRBD2. This CDR3 comprises 15 residues. The ends lost 3 bases at V and 6 bases at J; junction bases unmatched: 9. Germline CDR1 reads LGHNA; CDR2 reads YSLEER. The CDR3 DNA follows: TGCGCCAGCAGCCAGGAACGGACTAGCATTCAGACCCAGTACTTC. Encoded protein: CASSQERTSIQTQYF.

This sequence joins TRBV5-4 and TRBJ1-5; 11 positions agree with TRBD1. J gave up 4 bases and V 4 bases, and 4 bases lay outside the gene matches. The V gene's germline CDR1 is SGHNT and CDR2 YYREEE (reference sequence). The CDR3 spans 15 residues. The DNA of the CDR3 is TGTGCCAGCAGCCCCGGACAGGGGGCGAATCAGCCCCAGCATTTT. This encodes CASSPGQGANQPQHF.

The V gene is TRBV6-5, the J gene TRBJ1-2; no reliable D call. CDR1 and CDR2 (germline): MNHEY, SVGAGI. V lost 6 bases to trimming and J lost 0 bases, with 8 bases between them. This CDR3 has 13 residues. CDR3 sequence reads: CASSRGSNYGYTF. CDR3 DNA: TGTGCCAGCAGCCGAGGGTCTAACTATGGCTACACCTTC.

This rearrangement joins TRBV7-2 to TRBJ2-1, with unresolved D. The CDR3 is 15 amino acids. Germline CDR1 reads SGHTA; CDR2 reads FQGNSA. Trimming took 6 bases from V and 0 from J, leaving 12 bases between them. The CDR3, as DNA: TGTGCCAGCAGAACTTCAGGCACCTCCTACAATGAGCAGTTCTTC. This sequence encodes CASRTSGTSYNEQFF.

This clone appeared a single time. The rearrangement joins TRBV29-1 to TRBJ2-5; TRBD1 matches at 9 bases. CDR3 length equals 14 residues. The germline CDR1 and CDR2 sequences are SQVTM and ANQGSEA. The V and J ends lost 3 bases and 5 bases, in that order; junction bases with no gene match: 7. CDR3 sequence: CSVDRDRVTETQYF. Written as DNA, the CDR3 is TGCAGCGTTGATAGGGACAGGGTTACGGAGACCCAGTACTTC.

This chain connects TRBV6-5 to TRBJ1-3; D not certain. The CDR3 spans 14 residues. V was cut by 10 bases and J by 2 bases, with 15 bases left in between. CDR1 and CDR2 (germline): MNHEY, SVGAGI. In nucleotides, the CDR3 is TGTGCCACCACCCGGGATATTGCTGGAAACACCATATATTTT. It is translated as CATTRDIAGNTIYF.

This sequence joins TRBV29-1 and TRBJ2-5, with D unresolved. In germline, CDR1 is SQVTM, CDR2 ANQGSEA. V was clipped by 4 bases and J by 8 bases, with 17 bases between them. The CDR3 contains 13 residues. CDR3 coding DNA: TGCAGCGTTGGAGGAATTATGTCAGACACCCAGTACTTC. Translating it yields CSVGGIMSDTQYF.

The chain couples TRBV4-2 to TRBJ2-7; weak D call: TRBD1 (6 bases). Trimming left V 4 bases short and J 1 base short, with 14 bases between. Germline-derived CDR1 and CDR2 are LGHNA and YNFKEQ. The CDR3 covers 15 residues. Here the CDR3 reads CASSLRDIGSYEQYF. As DNA, the CDR3 is TGTGCCAGCAGCCTCCGGGACATCGGATCCTACGAGCAGTACTTC.

The rearrangement links TRBV9 to TRBJ1-2; 7 bases are shared with TRBD1. The germline V gene encodes CDR1 SGDLS and CDR2 YYNGEE. Trimming removed 6 bases from V and 2 bases from J; junction bases left unmatched: 13. The CDR3 length is 16 residues. The CDR3 region is CASTGWDSEWNYGYTF. The CDR3 DNA reads TGTGCCAGCACCGGATGGGACAGCGAGTGGAACTATGGCTACACCTTC.